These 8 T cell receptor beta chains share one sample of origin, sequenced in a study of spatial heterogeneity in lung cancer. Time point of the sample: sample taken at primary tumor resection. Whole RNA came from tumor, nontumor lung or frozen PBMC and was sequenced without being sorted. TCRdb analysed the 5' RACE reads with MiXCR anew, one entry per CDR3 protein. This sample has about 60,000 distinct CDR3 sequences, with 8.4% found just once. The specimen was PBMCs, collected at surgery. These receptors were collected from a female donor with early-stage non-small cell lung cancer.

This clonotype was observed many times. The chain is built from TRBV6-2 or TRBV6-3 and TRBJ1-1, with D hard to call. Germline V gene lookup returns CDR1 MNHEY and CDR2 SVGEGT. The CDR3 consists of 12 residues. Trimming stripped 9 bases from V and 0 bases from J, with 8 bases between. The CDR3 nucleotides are TGTGCCAGTCGATCATTGAACACTGAAGCTTTCTTT. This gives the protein CASRSLNTEAFF.

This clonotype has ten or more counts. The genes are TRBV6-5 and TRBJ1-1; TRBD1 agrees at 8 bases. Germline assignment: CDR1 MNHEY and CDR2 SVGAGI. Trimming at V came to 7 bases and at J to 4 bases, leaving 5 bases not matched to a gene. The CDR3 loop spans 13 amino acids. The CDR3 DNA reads TGTGCCAGCATCCGGACAGGGAGCACTGAAGCTTTCTTT. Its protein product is CASIRTGSTEAFF.

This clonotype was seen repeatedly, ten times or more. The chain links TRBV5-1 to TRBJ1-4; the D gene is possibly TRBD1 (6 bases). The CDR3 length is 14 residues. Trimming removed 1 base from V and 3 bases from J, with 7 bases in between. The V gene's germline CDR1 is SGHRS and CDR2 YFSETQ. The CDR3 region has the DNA TGCGCCAGCAGCTTGCAGGGGTCTAATGAAAAACTGTTTTTT. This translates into CASSLQGSNEKLFF. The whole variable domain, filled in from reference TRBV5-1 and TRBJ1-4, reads KAGVTQTPRYLIKTRGQQVTLSCSPISGHRSVSWYQQTPGQGLQFLFEYFSETQRNKGNFPGRFSGRQFSNSRSEMNVSTLELGDSALYLCASSLQGSNEKLFFGSGTQLSVL.

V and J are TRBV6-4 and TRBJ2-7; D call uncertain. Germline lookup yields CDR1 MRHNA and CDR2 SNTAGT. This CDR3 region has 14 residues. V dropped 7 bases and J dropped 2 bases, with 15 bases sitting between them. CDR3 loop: CASMLGYETYEQYV. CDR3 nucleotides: TGTGCCAGCATGCTCGGTTACGAGACCTACGAGCAGTACGTC.

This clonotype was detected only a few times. The CDR3 coding sequence is TGTGCCAGCAGCACGAGGACTAGCGGGAGGAGGGAGCAGTTCTTC. Its translation is CASSTRTSGRREQFF. This rearrangement joins TRBV11-2 to TRBJ2-1; TRBD2 matches 14 bases. This CDR3 spans 15 amino acids. Trimming cost V 5 bases and J 10 bases; bases outside gene matches: 7. Germline V gene sequence: CDR1 SGHAT, CDR2 FQNNGV. Together with reference TRBV11-2 and TRBJ2-1, the CDR3 gives the full variable domain: EAGVAQSPRYKIIEKRQSVAFWCNPISGHATLYWYQQILGQGPKLLIQFQNNGVVDDSQLPKDRFSAERLKGVDSTLKIQPAKLEDSAVYLCASSTRTSGRREQFFGPGTRLTVL.

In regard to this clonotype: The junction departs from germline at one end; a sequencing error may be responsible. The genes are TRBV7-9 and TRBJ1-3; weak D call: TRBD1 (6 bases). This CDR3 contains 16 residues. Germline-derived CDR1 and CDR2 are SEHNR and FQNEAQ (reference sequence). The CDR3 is CVSTYAGASSGNTIYF. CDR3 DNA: TGTGTCAGCACCTACGCAGGGGCTTCCTCTGGAAACACCATATATTTT.

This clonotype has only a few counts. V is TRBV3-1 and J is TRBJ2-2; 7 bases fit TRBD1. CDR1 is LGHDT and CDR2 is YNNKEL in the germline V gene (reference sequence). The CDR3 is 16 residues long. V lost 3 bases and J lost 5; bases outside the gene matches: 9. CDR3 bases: TGTGCCAGCAGCCAGGGCACCGGGACAGCTACCGGGGAGCTGTTTTTT. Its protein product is CASSQGTGTATGELFF.

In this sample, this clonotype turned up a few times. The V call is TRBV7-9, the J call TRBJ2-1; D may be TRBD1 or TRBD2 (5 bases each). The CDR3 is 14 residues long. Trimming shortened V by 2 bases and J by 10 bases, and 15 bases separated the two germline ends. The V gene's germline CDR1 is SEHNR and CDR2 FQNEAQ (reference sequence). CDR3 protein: CASSLNGVGAEQFF. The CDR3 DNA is TGTGCCAGCAGCTTAAACGGGGTTGGGGCGGAGCAGTTCTTC.